These T cell receptor beta chains were read from a single sample in a study of PD-1 blockade in classical Hodgkin lymphoma. Profiling relied on immunoSEQ multiplex PCR, and the TCRdb table lists in-frame clones only, not all of them. This sample has 5,500 to 7,000 clones, with about 72% found just once. Sequences were derived from peripheral blood mononuclear cells (PBMCs), sampled at baseline. These receptors originate from a human donor with classical Hodgkin lymphoma. The CDR3 runs from the conserved cysteine through the conserved F or W. The order of the fields is V gene, clone size, D gene, J gene, CDR3 DNA, CDR3 protein. D genes are given only for firm matches. Some rows mark clone size as missing; the rest say once, few, many or name a class of expanded clone.

TRBV28	-	-	TRBJ2-1	TGTGCCAGCAGTTCCCGGACTACTGGGAGGTTCTTC	CASSSRTTGRFF
TRBV27	medium-sized	TRBD1	TRBJ2-3	TGTGCCAGCAGTCCCCTTCGGACAGGGGGCTACGCAGATACGCAGTATTTT	CASSPLRTGGYADTQYF
TRBV7-9	once	-	TRBJ1-1	TGTGCCAGCAGCTTGGGGACGACCGAAAACACTGAAGCTTTCTTT	CASSLGTTENTEAFF
TRBV30	-	-	TRBJ1-5	TGTGCCTGGAGTGCCGGGACCCGCAATCAGCCCCAGCATTTT	CAWSAGTRNQPQHF
TRBV18	-	TRBD1	TRBJ2-7	TGTGCCAGCTCACCGCTCCCGGGACAGGAGAACTTGCGGTACTTC	CASSPLPGQENLRYF
TRBV6-5	few	-	TRBJ2-1	TGTGCCAGCAGTTACTTTGAACTTAGCTCCTACAATGAGCAGTTCTTC	CASSYFELSSYNEQFF
TRBV19	few	-	TRBJ1-5	TGTGCCAGTAGTAACAGGGTCGCCAATCAGCCCCAGCATTTT	CASSNRVANQPQHF
TRBV4-2	-	-	TRBJ1-3	TGTGCCAGCAGCCCTGCCAGGGGCCTCGGAAACACCATATATTTT	CASSPARGLGNTIYF
TRBV6-4	-	-	TRBJ2-2	TGTGCCAGTTCGCTAGGGGATGGATACCACACCGGGGAGCTGTTTTTT	CASSLGDGYHTGELFF
TRBV5-1	-	-	TRBJ2-2	TGTGCCAGCAGCCCGCCCGTAGGGACCGGGGAGCTGTTTTTT	CASSPPVGTGELFF
TRBV29-1	-	-	TRBJ2-1	TGCAGCGTTGTGGCGGACCCGTCCTACAATGAGCAGTTCTTC	CSVVADPSYNEQFF
TRBV7-9	-	-	TRBJ2-1	TGTGCCAGCAGCCCACTACCGGGGCAGGGGAAATACAATGAGCAGTTCTTC	CASSPLPGQGKYNEQFF
TRBV29-1	-	TRBD2	TRBJ2-1	TGCAGCGTGGGGGGGGGCTCCTACAATGAGCAGTTCTTC	CSVGGGSYNEQFF
TRBV11-3	-	-	TRBJ2-3	TGTGCCAGCAGCTTAGGGACGGACTTCTGGGGCACAGATACGCAGTATTTT	CASSLGTDFWGTDTQYF
TRBV29-1	few	-	TRBJ1-2	TGCAGCGGGAGGGATGGCGTCTATGGCTACACCTTC	CSGRDGVYGYTF
TRBV29-1	-	TRBD2	TRBJ2-7	TGCAGCGTTGAACCAGGCCCAGCGGGACACGAGCAGTACTTC	CSVEPGPAGHEQYF
TRBV5-1	-	TRBD2	TRBJ2-1	TGCGCCAGCAGCTTATCCGGCGGGAGGGGTTACAATGAGCAGTTCTTC	CASSLSGGRGYNEQFF
TRBV9	-	TRBD1	TRBJ1-5	TGTGCCAGCAGCGCGGGGACAGGAGGGCAGCCCCAGCATTTT	CASSAGTGGQPQHF
TRBV11-2	-	-	TRBJ2-5	TGTGCCAGCAGCTTAATCAGGTTGGAGACCCAGTACTTC	CASSLIRLETQYF
TRBV5-1	-	-	TRBJ1-5	TGCGCCAGCAGCTTGGGACTGAAAAATCAGCCCCAGCATTTT	CASSLGLKNQPQHF
TRBV2	-	TRBD2	TRBJ2-7	TGTGCCAGCAGTGAAGGGGCTAGCGGGAGGGACGAGCAGTACTTC	CASSEGASGRDEQYF
TRBV5-6	-	-	TRBJ1-6	TGTGCCAGCAGCTCCGACGGAACTTACTCCCTCCACTTT	CASSSDGTYSLHF